The 2 T cell receptor beta chains below were found in one sample sequenced in a study of shared clonotypes between healthy human individuals. Sequenced by immunoSEQ multiplex PCR; TCRdb stores in-frame clones only, minus some. The sample gives roughly 720,000 clones, 80% to 95% of which show up once; around a third is in the top ten. The sequenced material came from memory CD8+ T cells from PBMCs. The subset: CD45RO+ cells pooled with CCR7-negative TemRA cells. The receptors originated from a man aged 18-30 years in good health. Some clones in this sample may be carry-over from other donors' samples.

J is TRBJ2-3 and V is TRBV29-1, with 9 nucleotides matching TRBD2. CDR1 is SQVTM, CDR2 ANQGSEA, per germline. Germline trimming cut 4 bases from V and 1 base from J; bases unmatched to any gene: 3. This CDR3 spans 14 amino acids. This CDR3 reads CSVVERGGTDTQYF. CDR3 sequence (DNA): TGCAGCGTTGTAGAGCGGGGGGGCACAGATACGCAGTATTTT.

V is TRBV23-1 and J is TRBJ1-1; unclear D gene. TRBV23-1 is treated as an ORF (open reading frame) with a function not yet certain. The length of the CDR3 is 10 residues. The V end lost 7 bases, the J end lost 10 bases, and 10 bases lay between the germline ends. The CDR3 bases are TGCGCCAGCATCTCGAAGGGAGCTTTCTTT. This codes for CASISKGAFF.